Each of the 25 T cell receptor beta chains below was sequenced from the same sample in a study of shared clonotypes between healthy human individuals. Produced via immunoSEQ multiplex PCR; TCRdb's table is partial and in-frame only. The repertoire has some 2.4 million clones, roughly 93% of them found once; the top ten carry approximately 0.35%. Input material: naive CD4+ T cells from PBMCs. Subset reported: CD45RA+ positively selected. The origin of the receptors is a man between 18 and 29 years old in good health. Some clones in this sample may be carry-over from other donors' samples.

The V and J genes are TRBV25-1 and TRBJ2-3; D is perhaps TRBD1 or TRBD2 (5 bases each). V was trimmed by 2 bases and J by 2 bases, leaving 17 bases between them. The CDR3 extends over 17 amino acids. Germline V gene data show CDR1 as MGHDK and CDR2 as SYGVNS. The CDR3 DNA reads TGTGCCAGCAGTGAACGAGGGGAATACGGAATCACAGATACGCAGTATTTT. Translating it yields CASSERGEYGITDTQYF. Full variable domain (missing parts from reference TRBV25-1 and TRBJ2-3): EADIYQTPRYLVIGTGKKITLECSQTMGHDKMYWYQQDPGMELHLIHYSYGVNSTEKGDLSSESTVSRIRTEHFPLTLESARPSHTSQYLCASSERGEYGITDTQYFGPGTRLTVL.

The gene calls are TRBV25-1 and TRBJ2-1, with D unclear. The V gene's germline CDR1 is MGHDK and CDR2 SYGVNS. CDR3 size: 14 residues. V was pared by 8 bases and J by 4 bases, with 15 bases between. The CDR3 is CASAGARRYNEQFF. The CDR3 DNA follows: TGTGCCAGCGCCGGAGCGAGACGGTACAATGAGCAGTTCTTC.

The chain couples TRBV28 to TRBJ1-1, with D possibly matching TRBD1 (5 bases). This CDR3 comprises 14 residues. Germline loops: CDR1 MDHEN, CDR2 SYDVKM. V lost 5 bases and J 14 bases, leaving 24 bases between the germline ends. The CDR3: CASSPPLGEIGSFF. The DNA for the CDR3 is TGTGCCAGCAGTCCGCCGCTGGGGGAAATTGGTAGCTTCTTT.

The CDR3 region is CASSSSRRDPQFF. As DNA, the CDR3 is TGTGCCAGCAGCTCTTCCCGCCGGGACCCCCAGTTCTTC. The V gene is TRBV7-3, the J gene TRBJ2-1, with D perhaps being TRBD1 or TRBD2 (5 bases each). Deletions cut 4 bases from V and 13 bases from J, with 17 bases between. Germline lookup yields CDR1 SGHTA and CDR2 FQGTGA. This CDR3 has 13 amino acids.

The rearrangement uses TRBV11-3 and TRBJ2-2; D might be TRBD1 or TRBD2, each matching 5 bases. Germline V gives CDR1 SGHNT, CDR2 YENEEA. The CDR3 sequence is 18 residues long. V was trimmed by 0 bases and J by 4 bases, leaving 18 bases between them. The CDR3 DNA is TGTGCCAGCAGCTTAGATCCACGGGACCCACGGACCACCGGGGAGCTGTTTTTT. It codes for CASSLDPRDPRTTGELFF.

This clone is a singleton in its sample. The rearrangement links TRBV7-6 to TRBJ2-7; 11 bases align to TRBD2. Germline trimming cut 5 bases from V and 3 bases from J; bases unmatched to any gene: 18. The CDR3 totals 19 residues. The germline CDR1 and CDR2 sequences are SGHVS and FNYEAQ. The CDR3 sequence is CASSPSVLAGGRGNYEQYF. The CDR3 nucleotides are TGTGCCAGCAGCCCTTCGGTCCTAGCGGGAGGCAGGGGAAACTACGAGCAGTACTTC.

The rearrangement joins TRBV28 to TRBJ2-2; maybe TRBD1 (5 bases). The CDR3 totals 15 residues. V was shortened by 3 bases and J by 5 bases, with 13 bases between the two germline ends. From germline, CDR1 is MDHEN and CDR2 SYDVKM. The CDR3 loop is CASSFASGQTGELFF. The CDR3 DNA follows: TGTGCCAGCAGTTTCGCGTCAGGACAAACCGGGGAGCTGTTTTTT.

This clone was counted once. The CDR3, as DNA: TGTGCCAGCATCGACACCGGGACAGATACTTCACCCCTCCACTTT. Translated, it gives CASIDTGTDTSPLHF. This chain uses TRBV6-6 with TRBJ1-6; 7 bases are a match to TRBD1. J lost 9 bases, V lost 7 bases, and 12 bases had no gene match. Per the germline V gene, CDR1 is MNHNY and CDR2 is SVGAGI (reference sequence). CDR3 size: 15 residues.

Details on this clone: Other nucleotide sequences from this sample produce the same CDR3. The chain has TRBV7-3 and TRBJ2-2; D ambiguous. The V and J ends lost 2 bases and 5 bases respectively, with 6 bases between them. The CDR3 has 13 residues. Germline CDR1 reads SGHTA; CDR2 reads FQGTGA. The DNA for the CDR3 is TGTGCCAGCAGCTTACTGGTAACCGGGGAGCTGTTTTTT. It is translated as CASSLLVTGELFF.

Note on this clone: Other DNA sequences of this sample code for an identical CDR3. The chain uses TRBV9 and TRBJ2-1; D uncertain. Germline V gene lookup returns CDR1 SGDLS and CDR2 YYNGEE. Trimming shortened V by 0 bases and J by 8 bases, and 9 bases separated the two germline ends. The CDR3 totals 13 residues. The CDR3 nucleotides are TGTGCCAGCAGCGTAGCGGTCGTAGATGAGCAGTTCTTC. This codes for CASSVAVVDEQFF. The whole variable domain, filled in from reference TRBV9 and TRBJ2-1, reads DSGVTQTPKHLITATGQRVTLRCSPRSGDLSVYWYQQSLDQGLQFLIQYYNGEERAKGNILERFSAQQFPDLHSELNLSSLELGDSALYFCASSVAVVDEQFFGPGTRLTVL.

The V call is TRBV27, the J call TRBJ1-2; 7 bases fit TRBD1. This CDR3 comprises 14 residues. Germline CDR1 MNHEY, CDR2 SMNVEV (reference sequence). Germline trimming cut 5 bases from V and 8 bases from J; bases unmatched to any gene: 11. The CDR3, as DNA: TGTGCCAGCAGTACGTCAACAGGGGAGAGGGGCTACACCTTC. This codes for CASSTSTGERGYTF.

This chain joins TRBV29-1 and TRBJ2-1, with 9 nucleotides matching TRBD1. V trimming: 6 bases; J trimming: 7 bases; junction bases outside the gene matches: 13. The germline CDR1 and CDR2 sequences are SQVTM and ANQGSEA. CDR3 length: 15 amino acids. In DNA, the CDR3 is TGCAGCGTGTATATTCCGGGACAGGGAAGGAATGAGCAGTTCTTC. Protein sequence: CSVYIPGQGRNEQFF.

The chain joins TRBV15 to TRBJ2-5; D might be TRBD2 (7 bases). This CDR3 contains 18 residues. V dropped 1 base and J dropped 0 bases, with 18 bases sitting between them. Germline CDR1 reads LNHNV; CDR2 reads YYDKDF (reference sequence). DNA for the CDR3: TGTGCCACCAGCAGAGTTTCCGTGGGGGGGCGGCACCAAGAGACCCAGTACTTC. Encoded protein: CATSRVSVGGRHQETQYF.

V is TRBV6-4 and J is TRBJ2-7, with 10 bases lining up with TRBD2. The V gene end was trimmed by 4 bases and the J gene end by 10 bases; junction bases not matched to a gene: 7. Per the germline V gene, CDR1 is MRHNA and CDR2 is SNTAGT. The CDR3 runs to 13 residues. In DNA, the CDR3 is TGTGCCAGCAGTGTCTCGCTAGCGGGAGAACAGTACTTC. This translates into CASSVSLAGEQYF.

The chain links TRBV29-1 to TRBJ2-5; perhaps TRBD2 as D (6 bases). The germline V and J ends were trimmed by 2 bases and 5 bases, with 12 bases remaining between them. The CDR3 sequence is 13 residues long. CDR1 and CDR2 from the germline V gene are SQVTM and ANQGSEA. CDR3 loop: CSVERVGGETQYF. The CDR3 DNA follows: TGCAGCGTTGAAAGGGTCGGAGGGGAGACCCAGTACTTC.

This chain joins TRBV7-9 and TRBJ2-2; tentative D call: TRBD1 (5 bases). Trimming shortened V by 5 bases and J by 7 bases, and 14 bases separated the two germline ends. Germline CDR1 reads SEHNR; CDR2 reads FQNEAQ (reference sequence). The CDR3 is 14 amino acids. CDR3 protein: CASSVAGKGGELFF. For the CDR3, the DNA is TGTGCCAGCAGCGTCGCAGGGAAAGGCGGGGAGCTGTTTTTT.

The rearrangement uses TRBV18 and TRBJ2-3; D not certain. The germline V and J ends were trimmed by 6 bases and 0 bases, with 7 bases remaining between them. CDR3 length equals 13 residues. Looked up from germline, CDR1 is KGHSH and CDR2 is LQKENI. The CDR3 DNA sequence: TGTGCCAGCTCCGCCCTTAGCACAGATACGCAGTATTTT. Protein sequence: CASSALSTDTQYF.

The V call is TRBV18, the J call TRBJ2-7; 13 nucleotides match TRBD2. The CDR3 is 16 amino acids. Per germline, CDR1 KGHSH and CDR2 LQKENI. Trimming removed 3 bases from V and 3 bases from J; junction bases left unmatched: 5. CDR3 protein: CASSPPGTSGNYEQYF. CDR3 DNA: TGTGCCAGCTCACCTCCAGGGACTAGCGGGAACTACGAGCAGTACTTC.

The chain uses TRBV5-1 and TRBJ1-1, with TRBD1 identical over 10 bases. After removal of 4 bases from V and 4 bases from J, the junction contained 7 bases not matched to a gene. The germline V gene has CDR1 SGHRS and CDR2 YFSETQ. This CDR3 region has 15 residues. The CDR3 DNA sequence: TGCGCCAGCAGCACCTTGGACAGGGGGGCCACTGAAGCTTTCTTT. Protein: CASSTLDRGATEAFF.

The V and J genes are TRBV28 and TRBJ2-5; D is unclear. Per the germline V gene, CDR1 is MDHEN and CDR2 is SYDVKM. There are 13 residues in the CDR3. V lost 5 bases, J lost 11 bases, and 18 bases lay in between. CDR3 nucleotide sequence: TGTGCCAGCAGTCCCCGAGTTTTGCTGGGACAGTACTTC. It specifies CASSPRVLLGQYF.

CDR3: CASSSGPGNTEAFF. The CDR3 nucleotides are TGCGCCAGCAGCTCCGGACCAGGGAACACTGAAGCTTTCTTT. V and J are TRBV5-1 and TRBJ1-1; D gene unclear. CDR1 is SGHRS, CDR2 YFSETQ, per germline. This CDR3 is 14 amino acids long. Trimming cost V 3 bases and J 1 base, with 10 bases left between them.

This chain joins TRBV2 and TRBJ2-7; 9 bases agree with TRBD2. Germline CDR1 reads SNHLY; CDR2 reads FYNNEI. V lost 8 bases, J lost 4 bases, and 6 bases stayed unmatched. The CDR3 is 13 residues long. The CDR3 here is CASGSGSWYEQYF. For the CDR3, the DNA is TGTGCCAGCGGTAGCGGGAGTTGGTACGAGCAGTACTTC. Together with reference TRBV2 and TRBJ2-7, the CDR3 gives the full variable domain: EPEVTQTPSHQVTQMGQEVILRCVPISNHLYFYWYRQILGQKVEFLVSFYNNEISEKSEIFDDQFSVERPDGSNFTLKIRSTKLEDSAMYFCASGSGSWYEQYFGPGTRLTVT.

This chain joins TRBV6-1 and TRBJ2-2, with a tentative D call TRBD2 (6 bases). The CDR3 has 14 amino acids. The germline V gene has CDR1 MNHNS and CDR2 SASEGT. The germline V and J ends were trimmed by 10 bases and 4 bases, with 16 bases remaining between them. CDR3 bases: TGTGCCATTGCCCGGGGGTCGGGCACCGGGGAGCTGTTTTTT. It encodes CAIARGSGTGELFF.

The chain is built from TRBV6-5 and TRBJ2-1; D remains ambiguous. CDR1 is MNHEY and CDR2 is SVGAGI in the germline V gene. Trimming took off 4 bases at V and 0 bases at J, with 13 bases between the two ends. CDR3 length: 16 residues. CDR3 nucleotide sequence: TGTGCCAGCAGTTCCTCCACCCCGAGCTCCTACAATGAGCAGTTCTTC. Translated: CASSSSTPSSYNEQFF.

The V and J genes are TRBV9 and TRBJ2-7, with 9 bases lining up with TRBD1. CDR1 and CDR2 (germline): SGDLS, YYNGEE. V shed 2 bases, J shed 5 bases, and the junction held 8 bases outside the gene matches. The CDR3 runs to 15 residues. CDR3 in amino acids: CASSVLGTGINEQYF. In nucleotides, the CDR3 is TGTGCCAGCAGCGTGCTGGGGACAGGGATCAACGAGCAGTACTTC.